This T cell receptor (beta chain) was identified in a study of radiation and T cells in renal cell carcinoma. Only one count was recorded for this clone. The treatment was: treatment-naive control, cytoreductive nephrectomy. Between the trimmed V and J ends, which lost 0 bases and 1 base, there was a span of 12 bases. This CDR3 comprises 16 residues. Germline CDR1 reads LGHNA; CDR2 reads YNFKEQ. The protocol was immunoSEQ multiplex PCR, while the TCRdb copy is restricted to in-frame clones and leaves out a portion. The table includes roughly 15,000 clones, around 62% detected once. Material: tumor tissue, obtained from a patient whose treatment was nephrectomy without radiotherapy. The sequence came from a man in his 60s with renal cell carcinoma. The V call is TRBV4-2, the J call TRBJ2-5; D possibly corresponds to TRBD2 (6 bases). The CDR3 DNA sequence: TGTGCCAGCAGCCAAGATCGAGGGACTGGCCAAGAGACCCAGTACTTC. Protein sequence: CASSQDRGTGQETQYF.